The 5 T cell receptor beta chains in this list originate from one sample, sequenced in a study of blood T cell repertoires in COVID-19. Measured with immunoSEQ multiplex PCR; TCRdb has only the in-frame clones, and not every one. The profile shows some 220,000 clones, 80% of them singletons. Sequenced: peripheral blood. Receptors were obtained from a woman in her sixties or seventies with acute or convalescent COVID-19.

V usage is TRBV7-2 and J usage is TRBJ2-5, with 7 bases that match TRBD1. Looked up from germline, CDR1 is SGHTA and CDR2 is FQGNSA. V lost 2 bases to trimming and J lost 0 bases; unmatched junction nucleotides: 3. This CDR3 spans 15 amino acids. Here the CDR3 DNA reads TGTGCCAGCAGCTTAAGACAGGGAGACCAAGAGACCCAGTACTTC. This sequence encodes CASSLRQGDQETQYF.

Only a few counts were recorded for this clone. The chain couples TRBV19 to TRBJ2-7, with D perhaps TRBD2 (6 bases). The CDR3 is made up of 14 amino acids. V lost 8 bases and J 9 bases, leaving 23 bases between the germline ends. CDR1 and CDR2 (germline): LNHDA, SQIVND (reference sequence). The CDR3 reads CASGRDGSLGGQYF. Written as DNA, the CDR3 is TGTGCCAGTGGCCGGGACGGATCGTTGGGGGGGCAGTACTTC.

J is TRBJ1-5 and V is TRBV2; the D gene is possibly TRBD1 (6 bases). Germline loops: CDR1 SNHLY, CDR2 FYNNEI. Trimming left V 6 bases short and J 0 bases short, with 9 bases between. The CDR3 totals 14 residues. This CDR3 reads CASRVDSSNQPQHF. DNA of the CDR3: TGTGCCAGCAGGGTGGACAGTAGCAATCAGCCCCAGCATTTT.

The CDR3, as DNA: TGTGCCAGCAGTTACGCCTTCTCCCCAGCGGGGGGAGGAACCGGGGAGCTGTTTTTT. It codes for CASSYAFSPAGGGTGELFF. This chain connects TRBV6-2 or TRBV6-3 to TRBJ2-2; TRBD2 aligns across 9 bases. This CDR3 spans 19 amino acids. Germline V gene sequence: CDR1 MNHEY, CDR2 SVGEGT. The V segment lost 2 bases and the J segment 5 bases; nucleotides outside the gene matches: 15.

The chain joins TRBV24-1 to TRBJ2-3, with 9 bases matching TRBD1. V was clipped by 8 bases and J by 5 bases; unmatched bases: 4. Germline values: CDR1 KGHDR, CDR2 SFDVKD. The CDR3 spans 13 residues. As DNA, the CDR3 is TGTGCCACCAAACAGGGGGCGGTAGATACGCAGTATTTT. Encoded protein: CATKQGAVDTQYF.